Shown below are 16 T cell receptor beta chains from a single sample sequenced in a study of shared clonotypes between healthy human individuals. The repertoire was sequenced with immunoSEQ multiplex PCR; TCRdb's copy has only in-frame clones and lacks some. The data hold a few hundred thousand clones, with 70% to 80% observed a single time. Sequencing was carried out using PBMCs. These receptor sequences come from a middle-aged woman in good health. Some clones in this sample may be carry-over from other donors' samples.

The V and J genes are TRBV5-1 and TRBJ1-1, with D unclear. Germline V CDR1 and CDR2: SGHRS, YFSETQ. The CDR3 consists of 14 residues. Trimming pared 1 base from V and 3 bases from J, leaving 10 bases between. The CDR3: CASSLPYSDTEAFF. CDR3 sequence (DNA): TGCGCCAGCAGCTTGCCGTATTCGGACACTGAAGCTTTCTTT.

This chain joins TRBV5-4 and TRBJ2-3, with 10 bases that match TRBD2. This CDR3 region has 19 residues. Germline CDR1 reads SGHNT; CDR2 reads YYREEE (reference sequence). V shed 2 bases and J 5 bases; nucleotides not matched to a gene: 17. The CDR3, as DNA: TGTGCCAGCAGCTTAGGGGACGGGACTAGCGTGAAGGATTTAGATACGCAGTATTTT. It is translated as CASSLGDGTSVKDLDTQYF.

The rearrangement uses TRBV15 and TRBJ2-1, with D possibly TRBD1 on 5 matching bases. CDR1 is LNHNV and CDR2 is YYDKDF in the germline V gene (reference sequence). This CDR3 has 13 amino acids. The V end was cut by 3 bases, the J end by 4 bases, with 7 bases between. The CDR3 region has the DNA TGTGCCACCAGCAGCGACAGTTACAATGAGCAGTTCTTC. It encodes CATSSDSYNEQFF.

V is TRBV27 and J is TRBJ2-5; TRBD2 might be the D (5 bases). Germline CDR1 MNHEY, CDR2 SMNVEV (reference sequence). The CDR3 consists of 13 residues. Deletions cut 5 bases from V and 1 base from J, with 8 bases between. In DNA form, the CDR3 reads TGTGCCAGCAGTAGACTACTCCAAGAGACCCAGTACTTC. Translation: CASSRLLQETQYF.

This clone was observed a single time. The chain couples TRBV28 to TRBJ2-3; D is perhaps TRBD2 (6 bases). The ends were cut back, 7 bases at V and 3 bases at J, with 14 bases in the middle. Germline loops: CDR1 MDHEN, CDR2 SYDVKM. The CDR3 contains 14 residues. This CDR3 reads CASTTPAGTDTQYF. The CDR3 region has the DNA TGTGCCAGCACAACCCCGGCGGGGACAGATACGCAGTATTTT.

J is TRBJ1-2 and V is TRBV30; weak D call: TRBD1 (6 bases). Per the germline V gene, CDR1 is GTSNPN and CDR2 is SVGIG (reference sequence). The CDR3 length is 11 residues. V was pared by 1 base and J by 8 bases, with 8 bases between. CDR3 amino acids: CAWSEGEGYTF. CDR3 bases: TGTGCCTGGAGTGAGGGGGAGGGCTACACCTTC.

The chain uses TRBV6-1 and TRBJ2-1, with 13 nucleotides matching TRBD2. After removal of 3 bases from V and 4 bases from J, the junction contained 12 bases not matched to a gene. Germline loops: CDR1 MNHNS, CDR2 SASEGT. This CDR3 is built from 19 residues. The CDR3 DNA reads as TGTGCCAGCAGTGATACTAGCGGGAGGGCCCTCTGGGGGTACAATGAGCAGTTCTTC. This encodes CASSDTSGRALWGYNEQFF.

This clone was detected only a few times. CDR3 bases: TGTGCCAGCAGACTAGCGGGGACCTACGAGCAGTACTTC. Its protein product is CASRLAGTYEQYF. The chain has TRBV6-1 and TRBJ2-7, with 10 bases aligning to TRBD2. The CDR3 is 13 amino acids. Germline V gene data show CDR1 as MNHNS and CDR2 as SASEGT. V was clipped by 6 bases and J by 2 bases; unmatched bases: 1.

CDR3 DNA sequence: TGTGCCAGCAGCTTACCTGGAGGGCTGGAGACCCAGTACTTC. This gives the protein CASSLPGGLETQYF. The chain combines TRBV7-6 with TRBJ2-5, with D tentatively TRBD2 (6 bases). The CDR3 has 14 residues. Germline-derived CDR1 and CDR2 are SGHVS and FNYEAQ. V lost 2 bases and J lost 5, with 12 bases in between.

With respect to this clone: Other DNA sequences within the sample encode an identical CDR3. This chain joins TRBV28 and TRBJ2-5; weak D call: TRBD2 (7 bases). V was trimmed by 1 base and J by 4 bases, leaving 10 bases between them. This CDR3 region has 14 residues. The germline gives CDR1 MDHEN, CDR2 SYDVKM. The CDR3 coding sequence is TGTGCCAGCAGTTTATTGGCGGGGGCAGAGACCCAGTACTTC. Protein sequence: CASSLLAGAETQYF. Complete variable domain (other parts from reference TRBV28 and TRBJ2-5): DVKVTQSSRYLVKRTGEKVFLECVQDMDHENMFWYRQDPGLGLRLIYFSYDVKMKEKGDIPEGYSVSREKKERFSLILESASTNQTSMYLCASSLLAGAETQYFGPGTRLLVL.

Many counts were recorded for this clone. The V and J genes are TRBV2 and TRBJ2-2; a possible D gene is TRBD2 (6 bases). This CDR3 contains 16 residues. Deletions cut 6 bases from V and 0 bases from J, with 14 bases between. CDR1 and CDR2 from the germline V gene are SNHLY and FYNNEI. The CDR3 region is CASSHGAGTNTGELFF. In DNA, the CDR3 is TGTGCCAGCAGCCACGGGGCGGGAACGAACACCGGGGAGCTGTTTTTT.

This clone was seen a few times. Given a much more abundant clone one base away, this may be a read error. The sample contains more than one DNA sequence encoding this CDR3. The gene calls are TRBV6-5 and TRBJ2-5; TRBD1 matches 10 bases. Germline CDR1 is MNHEY and CDR2 is SVGAGI. V shed 5 bases and J 4 bases; nucleotides not matched to a gene: 4. This CDR3 has 14 residues. CDR3 in DNA: TGTGCCAGCAGTCCCGGGACAGGGGTAGAGACCCAGTACTTC. Its protein product is CASSPGTGVETQYF.

This rearrangement joins TRBV15 to TRBJ1-4; D gene unclear. Trimming removed 0 bases from V and 4 bases from J, with 12 bases in between. The CDR3 length is 16 residues. The germline gives CDR1 LNHNV, CDR2 YYDKDF (reference sequence). The CDR3 nucleotides read TGTGCCACCAGCAGAGATGATGAGTGGGGTAATGAAAAACTGTTTTTT. Protein: CATSRDDEWGNEKLFF.

The chain employs TRBV28 and TRBJ2-5; TRBD2 agrees at 12 bases. V gave up 5 bases and J gave up 5 bases; unmatched junction bases: 9. Per the germline V gene, CDR1 is MDHEN and CDR2 is SYDVKM. The CDR3 sequence is 16 residues long. The CDR3 sequence: CASSLTLAGGRETQYF. For the CDR3, the DNA is TGTGCCAGCAGTCTTACACTAGCGGGAGGTCGGGAGACCCAGTACTTC.

The chain employs TRBV4-1 and TRBJ1-4, with D uncertain. Between the trimmed V and J ends, which lost 0 bases and 7 bases, there was a span of 9 bases. Germline V gene lookup returns CDR1 MGHRA and CDR2 YSYEKL. The CDR3 consists of 14 residues. For the CDR3, the DNA is TGCGCCAGCAGCCAAGAGTCGAGGATTGAAAAACTGTTTTTT. It encodes CASSQESRIEKLFF.

This clone came up a few times. The chain joins TRBV5-1 to TRBJ1-3; 8 bases are shared with TRBD1. The CDR3 totals 17 residues. CDR1 is SGHRS and CDR2 is YFSETQ in the germline V gene. The junction had 9 bases not matched to a gene; V was cut back by 4 bases and J by 0 bases. CDR3 bases: TGCGCCAGCAGCGCTAGGCCAGGGGGCAGCTCTGGAAACACCATATATTTT. It codes for CASSARPGGSSGNTIYF.